These 21 T cell receptor beta chains came from one sample sequenced in a study of vaccination effects on CD4 cells after COVID-19. Clones were sequenced by immunoSEQ multiplex PCR, and TCRdb holds only the in-frame ones, with some missing. The sample has 55,000 to 80,000 clones; under 90% are singletons. Sequencing followed a ViraFEST assay step that expanded antigen-specific CD4+ T cells with viral peptide pools. Following an approximately 9-day culture, CD4+ T cells were purified. The healthy vaccine recipients, who had no prior SARS-CoV-2 infection, showed negative nucleocapsid antibodies. No antigen has been assigned to these receptors. Specimen: CD4+ T cells from PBMCs cultured with SARS-CoV-2 spike peptides, collected before COVID-19 vaccination. These receptors all stem from a human donor who received a COVID-19 vaccine.

V and J are TRBV2 and TRBJ2-3; 9 nucleotides line up with TRBD2. Germline CDR1 and CDR2: SNHLY and FYNNEI. The ends lost 6 bases at V and 6 bases at J; junction bases unmatched: 10. CDR3 length equals 15 residues. This chain's CDR3 is CASRMRSGGGDTQYF. CDR3 sequence (DNA): TGTGCCAGCAGGATGCGTAGCGGGGGTGGGGATACGCAGTATTTT.

This chain links TRBV9 with TRBJ1-3; 7 bases align to TRBD1. Germline V gene lookup returns CDR1 SGDLS and CDR2 YYNGEE. With 4 bases clipped from V and 0 bases from J, the junction kept 4 bases outside the gene matches. The CDR3 totals 15 residues. The CDR3 DNA reads TGTGCCAGCAGCTGGGGGACAGACTCTGGAAACACCATATATTTT. Translating gives CASSWGTDSGNTIYF.

The chain joins TRBV4-3 to TRBJ1-2; possibly TRBD1 for D (6 bases). Germline-derived CDR1 and CDR2 are LGHNA and YSLEER. The V gene lost 4 bases and the J gene lost 5 bases, with 20 bases spanning the gap. This CDR3 spans 16 amino acids. The CDR3 here is CASSPTGRLRSYGYTF. CDR3 sequence (DNA): TGCGCCAGCAGCCCGACAGGCCGCCTCCGATCTTATGGCTACACCTTC.

The chain is built from TRBV7-2 and TRBJ2-1; D is perhaps TRBD1 (6 bases). Germline V gives CDR1 SGHTA, CDR2 FQGNSA. The CDR3 is 16 amino acids. V was clipped by 2 bases and J by 7 bases, with 18 bases between them. CDR3 DNA sequence: TGTGCCAGCAGCTTATATTCAGGGGCGCTGGGGAATGAGCAGTTCTTC. Encoded protein: CASSLYSGALGNEQFF.

The chain combines TRBV24-1 with TRBJ2-5; 12 bases are shared with TRBD1. Trimming cost V 4 bases and J 1 base; bases outside gene matches: 3. CDR1 and CDR2 (germline): KGHDR, SFDVKD. CDR3 length: 16 amino acids. For the CDR3, the DNA is TGTGCCACCAGTGACCCGGGACAGGGGGCCCAAGAGACCCAGTACTTC. Translated, it gives CATSDPGQGAQETQYF.

The chain carries TRBV6-1 and TRBJ2-1, with 7 bases identical to TRBD1. V gave up 2 bases and J gave up 2 bases; unmatched junction bases: 12. CDR1 is MNHNS, CDR2 SASEGT, per germline. CDR3 length equals 18 residues. The CDR3, as DNA: TGTGCCAGCAGTGAATTTTTGGACGCGGACAGGCCCTACAATGAGCAGTTCTTC. Residues: CASSEFLDADRPYNEQFF.

This rearrangement joins TRBV6-5 to TRBJ1-6, with unresolved D. This CDR3 has 13 amino acids. Trimming cost V 7 bases and J 3 bases, with 7 bases left between them. CDR1 and CDR2 (germline): MNHEY, SVGAGI. The CDR3 DNA reads TGTGCCAGCACAGGCGACTATAATTCACCCCTCCACTTT. It yields the protein CASTGDYNSPLHF.

This clone was detected only once. V and J are TRBV7-2 and TRBJ1-5; D possibly corresponds to TRBD1 (5 bases). Trimming cost V 3 bases and J 4 bases, with 10 bases left between them. Germline CDR1 SGHTA, CDR2 FQGNSA. The CDR3 loop spans 14 amino acids. The CDR3 sequence: CASSFTGANQPQHF. The CDR3 region has the DNA TGTGCCAGCAGCTTTACAGGAGCGAATCAGCCCCAGCATTTT.

The genes are TRBV7-2 and TRBJ1-2; D gene uncertain. Germline V lookup: CDR1 SGHTA, CDR2 FQGNSA. The CDR3 contains 12 residues. V was pared by 1 base and J by 8 bases, with 8 bases between. The CDR3 loop is CASSLGRAGYTF. The CDR3 DNA reads TGTGCCAGCAGCTTAGGCCGTGCGGGCTACACCTTC.

This rearrangement joins TRBV5-1 to TRBJ2-3; 15 positions agree with TRBD2. CDR3 length: 17 residues. V shed 0 bases and J 8 bases; nucleotides not matched to a gene: 7. The germline gives CDR1 SGHRS, CDR2 YFSETQ. DNA for the CDR3: TGCGCCAGCAGCTTGGGGACTAGCGGGGGGGCCCGTGGTACGCAGTATTTT. Translated, it gives CASSLGTSGGARGTQYF. Looking up the rest from reference TRBV5-1 and TRBJ2-3 gives the full variable domain: KAGVTQTPRYLIKTRGQQVTLSCSPISGHRSVSWYQQTPGQGLQFLFEYFSETQRNKGNFPGRFSGRQFSNSRSEMNVSTLELGDSALYLCASSLGTSGGARGTQYFGPGTRLTVL.

J is TRBJ2-1 and V is TRBV24-1; no clear D. Germline V CDR1 and CDR2: KGHDR, SFDVKD. There are 16 residues in the CDR3. Trimming shortened V by 2 bases and J by 2 bases, and 12 bases separated the two germline ends. DNA for the CDR3: TGTGCCACCAGTGATTCCCCCTTTCTCCCCTACAATGAGCAGTTCTTC. Translation gives CATSDSPFLPYNEQFF.

The chain combines TRBV24-1 with TRBJ2-2; a possible D gene is TRBD2 (5 bases). The CDR3 is 12 residues long. Looked up from germline, CDR1 is KGHDR and CDR2 is SFDVKD. V lost 6 bases, J lost 8 bases, and 9 bases lay in between. The DNA of the CDR3 is TGTGCCACCAGTCAACTAGTTGGGGAGCTGTTTTTT. It is translated as CATSQLVGELFF.

This clone was seen more than once but under ten times. The chain recombines TRBV14 with TRBJ1-2; perhaps TRBD1 as D (5 bases). V was shortened by 4 bases and J by 3 bases, with 9 bases between the two germline ends. This CDR3 is 13 amino acids long. Germline V gene sequence: CDR1 SGHDN, CDR2 FVKESK. The CDR3 is CASSPDTDYGYTF. The CDR3 nucleotides are TGTGCCAGCAGCCCGGACACAGACTATGGCTACACCTTC.

Sample share makes this clone large. The chain uses TRBV7-9 and TRBJ2-4; 9 bases line up with TRBD1. This CDR3 comprises 17 residues. Trimming took 3 bases from V and 9 from J; bases not matched to a gene: 15. Germline loops: CDR1 SEHNR, CDR2 FQNEAQ (reference sequence). CDR3 nucleotide sequence: TGTGCCAGCAGCTTGGTCGCTACAGGGACAGGGCTGGGCATTCAGTACTTC. It translates to CASSLVATGTGLGIQYF.

The rearrangement uses TRBV5-1 and TRBJ2-2; a weak D match, TRBD1 (6 bases). Germline-derived CDR1 and CDR2 are SGHRS and YFSETQ. The CDR3 is 15 amino acids. V was shortened by 4 bases and J by 2 bases, with 12 bases between the two germline ends. Here the CDR3 reads CASSPWTVNTGELFF. For the CDR3, the DNA is TGCGCCAGCAGCCCATGGACAGTCAACACCGGGGAGCTGTTTTTT.

The chain couples TRBV5-1 to TRBJ1-1, with D possibly matching TRBD1 (5 bases). This CDR3 is 16 amino acids long. Per the germline V gene, CDR1 is SGHRS and CDR2 is YFSETQ. Trimming removed 2 bases from V and 5 bases from J, with 19 bases in between. This CDR3 reads CASSFSPQGTGTEAFF. In nucleotides, the CDR3 is TGCGCCAGCAGCTTTTCGCCCCAGGGAACGGGTACTGAAGCTTTCTTT.

The genes are TRBV7-2 and TRBJ1-2, with D possibly being TRBD1 (5 bases). The CDR3 runs to 16 residues. Germline CDR1 and CDR2: SGHTA and FQGNSA. V was cut by 2 bases and J by 0 bases, with 13 bases left in between. CDR3 DNA sequence: TGTGCCAGCAGCTTATCTGGACACCAAGCTAACTATGGCTACACCTTC. Translation gives CASSLSGHQANYGYTF.

This clone was seen just once. The chain joins TRBV30 to TRBJ1-1; D is possibly TRBD1 (6 bases). Germline V CDR1 and CDR2: GTSNPN, SVGIG (reference sequence). CDR3 size: 15 residues. V gave up 3 bases and J gave up 0 bases, with 14 bases separating them. In DNA, the CDR3 is TGTGCCTGGAGACGCACAGGGAGCATGAACACTGAAGCTTTCTTT. It encodes CAWRRTGSMNTEAFF.

The rearrangement links TRBV19 to TRBJ1-5, with D possibly TRBD1 on 6 matching bases. Trimming shortened V by 5 bases and J by 0 bases, and 20 bases separated the two germline ends. Looked up from germline, CDR1 is LNHDA and CDR2 is SQIVND (reference sequence). The CDR3 length is 18 residues. In DNA form, the CDR3 reads TGTGCCAGTAGTGATGACAGGATTACCTCCTATAGCAATCAGCCCCAGCATTTT. Translated: CASSDDRITSYSNQPQHF. The full variable domain, rest sourced from reference TRBV19 and TRBJ1-5, is DGGITQSPKYLFRKEGQNVTLSCEQNLNHDAMYWYRQDPGQGLRLIYYSQIVNDFQKGDIAEGYSVSREKKESFPLTVTSAQKNPTAFYLCASSDDRITSYSNQPQHFGDGTRLSIL.

V is TRBV6-5 and J is TRBJ1-4, with 7 bases matching TRBD1. Germline V gene sequence: CDR1 MNHEY, CDR2 SVGAGI. This CDR3 comprises 13 residues. The V gene end was trimmed by 9 bases and the J gene end by 5 bases; junction bases not matched to a gene: 6. The CDR3 DNA sequence: TGTGCCAGTACCCGGGACAGAAATGAAAAACTGTTTTTT. Translation: CASTRDRNEKLFF.

This clone was seen only a few times. The chain employs TRBV19 and TRBJ1-2; D is unresolved. V was shortened by 6 bases and J by 0 bases, with 8 bases between the two germline ends. CDR3 size: 13 residues. Germline CDR1 reads LNHDA; CDR2 reads SQIVND (reference sequence). As DNA, the CDR3 is TGTGCCAGTAGAGGAGGGACTAACTATGGCTACACCTTC. This translates into CASRGGTNYGYTF.